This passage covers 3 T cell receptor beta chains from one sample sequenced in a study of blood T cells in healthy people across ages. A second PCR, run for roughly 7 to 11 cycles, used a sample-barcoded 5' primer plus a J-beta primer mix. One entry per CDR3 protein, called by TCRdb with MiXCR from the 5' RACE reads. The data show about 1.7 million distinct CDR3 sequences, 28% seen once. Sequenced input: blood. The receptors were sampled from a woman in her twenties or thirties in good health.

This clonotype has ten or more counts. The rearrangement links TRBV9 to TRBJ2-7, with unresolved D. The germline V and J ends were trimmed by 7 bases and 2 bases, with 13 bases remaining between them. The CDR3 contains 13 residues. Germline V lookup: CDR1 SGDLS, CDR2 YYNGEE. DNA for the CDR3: TGTGCCAGCGTAAGCCTGGAACCCTACGAGCAGTACTTC. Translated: CASVSLEPYEQYF.

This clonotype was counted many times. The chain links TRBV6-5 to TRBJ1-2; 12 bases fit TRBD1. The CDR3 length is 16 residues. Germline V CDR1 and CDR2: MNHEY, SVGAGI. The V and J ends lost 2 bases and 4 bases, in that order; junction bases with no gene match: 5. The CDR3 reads CASSYGTGGVGYGYTF. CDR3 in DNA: TGTGCCAGCAGTTACGGGACAGGGGGCGTCGGCTATGGCTACACCTTC.

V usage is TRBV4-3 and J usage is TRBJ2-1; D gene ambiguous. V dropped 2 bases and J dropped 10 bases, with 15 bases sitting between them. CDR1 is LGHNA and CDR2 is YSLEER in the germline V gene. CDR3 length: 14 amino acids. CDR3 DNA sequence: TGCGCCAGCAGCCAAACCGGACCGTTCGAAGAGCAGTTCTTC. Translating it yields CASSQTGPFEEQFF.